The source of this T cell receptor (beta chain) is a study of T-cell reconstitution after alpha-beta-depleted transplantation in children. Study-level points and caveats: When one year had passed after transplant, most T-cell counts and diversity came from newly produced T cells. There were some patients whose high TCRbeta diversity at day 60 came from surviving recipient T cells and thymic progenitors. Several hundred expanded graft clones reportedly supplied alpha-beta T cells about two months after transplant.

This CDR3 is built from 16 residues. Germline V gene sequence: CDR1 LGHDT, CDR2 YNNKEL (reference sequence). V was clipped by 1 base and J by 6 bases; unmatched bases: 6. The TCRbeta library incorporated unique molecular identifiers. Each CDR3 protein gets one entry after TCRdb re-called the PCR reads with MiXCR. Of approximately 300,000 distinct CDR3 sequences listed, about 9.4% are singletons. This clonotype came up many times. What it binds is unknown. This TCR came from a boy younger than two with acute myeloid leukemia, due to receive a stem cell transplant. Here the sequenced sample was PBMCs, taken before TCRalphabeta/CD19-depleted stem cell transplant. The rearrangement joins TRBV3-1 to TRBJ2-1; TRBD2 aligns across 10 bases. CDR3 region: CASSQAPAGGFNEQFF. In DNA form, the CDR3 reads TGTGCCAGCAGCCAAGCTCCAGCGGGGGGGTTCAATGAGCAGTTCTTC.